This T cell receptor (beta chain) appears in the sequencing data of a study of T-cell reconstitution after alpha-beta-depleted transplantation in children. Study observations and caveats: Reportedly, alpha-beta T cells present about two months post-transplant originated from several hundred expanded clones of graft origin. There were some patients whose high TCRbeta diversity at day 60 came from surviving recipient T cells and thymic progenitors.

CDR3 length: 18 amino acids. CDR1 and CDR2 from the germline V gene are MDHEN and SYDVKM. V lost 5 bases to trimming and J lost 0 bases; unmatched junction nucleotides: 6. As for this clonotype: Its specificity is not known.

During its preparation, the TCRbeta library received unique molecular identifiers. One entry per CDR3 protein, called by TCRdb with MiXCR from the PCR reads. The sample holds about 250,000 distinct CDR3 sequences; roughly a quarter are singletons and the top ten take around 4.8%. J is TRBJ2-6 and V is TRBV28, with 11 nucleotides matching TRBD1. The sequencing here drew on PBMCs, mostly from graft donor cells, taken 360 days after TCRalphabeta/CD19-depleted stem cell transplant. The origin of this receptor is a female patient aged 2 to 10 who had a stem cell transplant for congenital amegakaryocytic thrombocytopenia, so the T cells may come from the graft donor. The CDR3 DNA reads TGTGCCAGCAGTCTCGGACAGGGGGCCCTCTCTGGGGCCAACGTCCTGACTTTC. Translated, it gives CASSLGQGALSGANVLTF.